Given below is one TCR beta chain in context. Its specificity is not known. Per germline, CDR1 SGHNT and CDR2 YYREEE (reference sequence). The V gene lost 2 bases and the J gene lost 8 bases, with 13 bases spanning the gap. This CDR3 spans 13 amino acids. The sample comes from a study of blood T cells in healthy people across ages. It was roughly 10 milliliters of peripheral blood that were drawn from each donor. A minimum of 7 million PBMCs was isolated per sample. A second 7 to 11 cycle PCR used barcoded and J-beta primers. TCRdb ran MiXCR on the 5' RACE reads and lists one entry per CDR3 protein. The sample includes around 780,000 distinct CDR3 sequences, roughly three fifths of them seen just once. Study outcomes and limitations: No one knew whether donors had CMV, which possibly confounded expanded clonotype changes. The recorded TCR beta diversity per million T cells decreased in a roughly linear manner with age.

The sample consisted of blood. The chain couples TRBV5-4 to TRBJ1-2; the D is unclear. The TCR originated in a man aged 35-49 years in good health. The CDR3 coding sequence is TGTGCCAGCAGCTTTCCGGGTACGTGGGGCTACACCTTC. Amino acids: CASSFPGTWGYTF.